Presented here are 20 T cell receptor beta chains from one specimen sequenced in a study of blood T cell repertoires in COVID-19. TCRdb's table, derived via immunoSEQ multiplex PCR, lists solely in-frame clones and lacks some. This sample has fewer than 200,000 clones, with roughly 89% found just once. Material: peripheral blood. Every receptor here comes from a woman in her sixties who had recovered from COVID-19.

J is TRBJ2-1 and V is TRBV7-9; D might be TRBD1 (5 bases). V lost 4 bases and J 4 bases, leaving 14 bases between the germline ends. The CDR3 covers 15 residues. CDR1 SEHNR and CDR2 FQNEAQ come from the germline V gene (reference sequence). DNA for the CDR3: TGTGCCAGCAGCTCCGCGCGACAGCAATACAATGAGCAGTTCTTC. Amino acids: CASSSARQQYNEQFF.

This chain connects TRBV19 to TRBJ2-7; 13 nucleotides line up with TRBD2. Germline V CDR1 and CDR2: LNHDA, SQIVND (reference sequence). The CDR3 is 17 amino acids. J gave up 2 bases and V 5 bases, and 9 bases lay outside the gene matches. The CDR3 here is CASSPGLAGVSTYEQYF. DNA for the CDR3: TGTGCCAGTAGTCCAGGACTAGCGGGGGTTTCCACCTACGAGCAGTACTTC.

The chain links TRBV5-1 to TRBJ2-5, with D tentatively TRBD2 (5 bases). CDR1 SGHRS and CDR2 YFSETQ come from the germline V gene. The CDR3 spans 12 residues. Trimming stripped 1 base from V and 5 bases from J, with 6 bases between. Here the CDR3 reads CASSLTRETQYF. In DNA, the CDR3 is TGCGCCAGCAGCTTGACTAGGGAGACCCAGTACTTC.

The rearrangement uses TRBV10-1 and TRBJ1-5; D unclear. The CDR3 loop spans 12 amino acids. From germline, CDR1 is WNHNN and CDR2 SYGVQD (reference sequence). V lost 3 bases and J 9 bases, leaving 9 bases between the germline ends. In DNA, the CDR3 is TGCGCCAGCAGTGAAAGTTCCGGGCCCCAGCATTTT. Translated, it gives CASSESSGPQHF.

This chain connects TRBV21-1 to TRBJ2-7; no DNA check was done on the table's D call, TRBD2. TRBV21-1 is a known pseudogene. The CDR3 sequence is 15 residues long. The CDR3 region has the DNA TGTGCCAGCCTTAAAGGGAGGCAGAACTCCTACGAGCAGTACTTC. This sequence encodes CASLKGRQNSYEQYF.

The chain has TRBV19 and TRBJ2-6, with D uncertain. From germline, CDR1 is LNHDA and CDR2 SQIVND (reference sequence). The CDR3 has 14 amino acids. V was clipped by 3 bases and J by 2 bases, with 5 bases between them. The CDR3 is CASSIQAGANVLTF. The CDR3 DNA sequence: TGTGCCAGTAGTATCCAGGCTGGGGCCAACGTCCTGACTTTC. The full variable domain, completed using reference TRBV19 and TRBJ2-6, is DGGITQSPKYLFRKEGQNVTLSCEQNLNHDAMYWYRQDPGQGLRLIYYSQIVNDFQKGDIAEGYSVSREKKESFPLTVTSAQKNPTAFYLCASSIQAGANVLTFGAGSRLTVL.

The chain employs TRBV19 and TRBJ1-2; no firm D call. The germline V gene has CDR1 LNHDA and CDR2 SQIVND (reference sequence). The CDR3 runs 15 residues. Trimming left V 3 bases short and J 6 bases short, with 17 bases between. CDR3 sequence reads: CASSIIGDRSDGYTF. In DNA form, the CDR3 reads TGTGCCAGTAGTATTATCGGAGACCGGAGCGATGGCTACACCTTC.

V gene TRBV19 combines with J gene TRBJ2-4; perhaps TRBD1 as D (6 bases). Trimming removed 8 bases from V and 4 bases from J, with 21 bases in between. CDR1 and CDR2 (germline): LNHDA, SQIVND (reference sequence). The CDR3 totals 16 residues. The CDR3 sequence is CASSYAEDRIKNIQYF. The CDR3 DNA is TGTGCCAGTTCCTATGCCGAGGACAGAATTAAAAACATTCAGTACTTC.

This chain connects TRBV20-1 to TRBJ2-3; tentatively, D is TRBD2 (6 bases). CDR1 and CDR2 (germline): DFQATT, SNEGSKA (reference sequence). V was pared by 3 bases and J by 8 bases, with 12 bases between. The CDR3 loop spans 12 amino acids. The CDR3 coding sequence is TGCAGTGCTAGTCTAGCGTATCCTACGCAGTATTTT. It is translated as CSASLAYPTQYF.

The genes are TRBV5-1 and TRBJ2-1; TRBD2 matches at 8 bases. The germline V gene has CDR1 SGHRS and CDR2 YFSETQ. V was clipped by 0 bases and J by 7 bases; unmatched bases: 9. CDR3 length: 16 residues. The CDR3 sequence is CASSLDGGGNSNEQFF. The CDR3 DNA follows: TGCGCCAGCAGCTTGGACGGCGGGGGGAACTCGAATGAGCAGTTCTTC.

The chain employs TRBV6-5 and TRBJ2-5; TRBD1 matches 8 bases. From germline, CDR1 is MNHEY and CDR2 SVGAGI. The V gene end was trimmed by 2 bases and the J gene end by 4 bases; junction bases not matched to a gene: 6. The CDR3 runs to 15 residues. The CDR3 coding sequence is TGTGCCAGCAGTTACCCCACAGGGGGAACAGAGACCCAGTACTTC. Protein product: CASSYPTGGTETQYF.

The rearrangement uses TRBV10-3 and TRBJ2-7, with 9 nucleotides matching TRBD2. V lost 6 bases and J lost 6; bases outside the gene matches: 6. CDR1 and CDR2 (germline): ENHRY, SYGVKD. The CDR3 loop spans 13 amino acids. CDR3 sequence: CAIRGIAGAEQYF. The CDR3 DNA is TGTGCCATCAGGGGAATAGCGGGGGCCGAGCAGTACTTC.

V gene TRBV11-1 combines with J gene TRBJ2-7; D remains ambiguous. Trimming took off 6 bases at V and 8 bases at J, with 17 bases between the two ends. Germline lookup yields CDR1 SGHAT and CDR2 FQDESV (reference sequence). The CDR3 spans 13 residues. The CDR3 nucleotides are TGTGCCAGCAGTACGACATTCCTTGCGCAGCAGTACTTC. This gives the protein CASSTTFLAQQYF.

The gene calls are TRBV4-1 and TRBJ2-7; weak D call: TRBD1 (6 bases). CDR1 is MGHRA and CDR2 is YSYEKL in the germline V gene. CDR3 length equals 17 residues. Trimming pared 0 bases from V and 6 bases from J, leaving 21 bases between. The CDR3: CASSQDPGTPLGREQYF. In nucleotides, the CDR3 is TGCGCCAGCAGCCAAGATCCCGGGACACCCTTGGGCCGCGAGCAGTACTTC.

The rearrangement links TRBV18 to TRBJ1-5; 7 bases agree with TRBD1. J lost 4 bases, V lost 2 bases, and 5 bases had no gene match. Germline CDR1 and CDR2: KGHSH and LQKENI. The CDR3 sequence is 15 residues long. The CDR3 is CASSPNAGGNQPQHF. CDR3 nucleotides: TGTGCCAGCTCACCAAACGCAGGGGGAAATCAGCCCCAGCATTTT.

The chain employs TRBV28 and TRBJ1-5; D possibly corresponds to TRBD1 (5 bases). With 6 bases removed from V and 4 bases from J, the gap between germline ends came to 16 bases. From germline, CDR1 is MDHEN and CDR2 SYDVKM. The CDR3 runs 15 residues. The CDR3, as DNA: TGTGCCAGCAGCCTCCGGGTGGGGCTTAATCAGCCCCAGCATTTT. Amino acid sequence: CASSLRVGLNQPQHF.

This chain uses TRBV5-1 with TRBJ1-1; TRBD1 might be the D (5 bases). The germline V gene has CDR1 SGHRS and CDR2 YFSETQ. The V and J ends lost 0 bases and 2 bases respectively, with 11 bases between them. The CDR3 loop spans 15 amino acids. For the CDR3, the DNA is TGCGCCAGCAGCTTGGTCGCAGGGCCAAACACTGAAGCTTTCTTT. It specifies CASSLVAGPNTEAFF.

This clone was counted between two and nine times. The genes are TRBV5-1 and TRBJ2-5; TRBD2 matches at 14 bases. CDR3 size: 17 residues. J gave up 2 bases and V 4 bases, and 7 bases lay outside the gene matches. Germline CDR1 and CDR2: SGHRS and YFSETQ. The CDR3 here is CASSQGTSGGLQETQYF. In DNA form, the CDR3 reads TGCGCCAGCAGCCAAGGGACTAGCGGGGGCCTTCAAGAGACCCAGTACTTC.

The chain has TRBV27 and TRBJ1-3; D remains ambiguous. Trimming shortened V by 2 bases and J by 0 bases, and 5 bases separated the two germline ends. This CDR3 is 14 amino acids long. Germline V gives CDR1 MNHEY, CDR2 SMNVEV (reference sequence). The chain's CDR3 is CASSLRSSGNTIYF. The DNA for the CDR3 is TGTGCCAGCAGTTTAAGGAGCTCTGGAAACACCATATATTTT.

The V gene is TRBV10-1, the J gene TRBJ2-2; 7 nucleotides align to TRBD1. Germline trimming cut 0 bases from V and 0 bases from J; bases unmatched to any gene: 4. The CDR3 contains 17 residues. Per germline, CDR1 WNHNN and CDR2 SYGVQD (reference sequence). CDR3: CASSESRGPTNTGELFF. Written as DNA, the CDR3 is TGCGCCAGCAGTGAGTCGAGGGGGCCGACGAACACCGGGGAGCTGTTTTTT.